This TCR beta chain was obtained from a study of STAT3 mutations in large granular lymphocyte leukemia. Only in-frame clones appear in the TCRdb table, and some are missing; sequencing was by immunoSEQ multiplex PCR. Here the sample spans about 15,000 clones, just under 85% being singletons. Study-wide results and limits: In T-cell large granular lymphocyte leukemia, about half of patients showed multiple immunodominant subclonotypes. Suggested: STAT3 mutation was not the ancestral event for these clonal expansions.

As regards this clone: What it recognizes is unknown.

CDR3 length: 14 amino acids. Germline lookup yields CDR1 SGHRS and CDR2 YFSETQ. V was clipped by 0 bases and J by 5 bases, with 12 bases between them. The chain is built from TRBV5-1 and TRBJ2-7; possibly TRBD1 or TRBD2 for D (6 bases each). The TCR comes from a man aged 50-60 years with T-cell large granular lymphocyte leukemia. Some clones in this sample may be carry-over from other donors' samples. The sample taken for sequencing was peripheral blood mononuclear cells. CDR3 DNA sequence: TGCGCCAGCAGCTTGGGTACGGGGGCCGACGAGCAGTACTTC. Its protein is CASSLGTGADEQYF.